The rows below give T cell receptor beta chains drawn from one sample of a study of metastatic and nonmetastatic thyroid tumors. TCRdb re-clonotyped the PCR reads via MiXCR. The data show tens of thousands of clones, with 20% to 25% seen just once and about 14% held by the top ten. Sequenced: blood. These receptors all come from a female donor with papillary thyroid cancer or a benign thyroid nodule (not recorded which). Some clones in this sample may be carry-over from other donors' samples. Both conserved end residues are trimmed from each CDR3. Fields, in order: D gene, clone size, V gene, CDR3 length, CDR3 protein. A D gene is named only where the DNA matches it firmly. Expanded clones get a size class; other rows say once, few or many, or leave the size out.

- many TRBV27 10 ASPWIRKEAF
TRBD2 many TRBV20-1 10 SALAGADTQY
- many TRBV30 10 AWSPPRETQY
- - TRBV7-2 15 ASSLAPLTGRGNTIY
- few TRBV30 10 AWSSQVGEQY
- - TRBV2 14 ASSDQRESWGNEQF
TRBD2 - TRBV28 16 ASSFIESAGPYLYEQY
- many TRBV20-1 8 SARVVEQF
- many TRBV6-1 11 ASSDNRDTEAF
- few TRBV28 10 ASSQTTNTQY
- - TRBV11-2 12 ASSLGRVGYGYT
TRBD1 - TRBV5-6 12 ASSSGTGRRSQH
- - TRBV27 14 ASSLRVVFSTDTQY
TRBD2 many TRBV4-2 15 ASSSTGTSGSGNEQF
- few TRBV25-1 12 ASSENREGYEQY
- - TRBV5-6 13 ASSLMGRMDNEQF
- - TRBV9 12 ASSVDGFSYEQY
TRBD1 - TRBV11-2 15 ASSSAKGAQGPDTQY
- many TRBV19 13 ASSIKLQSHYGYT
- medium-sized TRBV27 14 ASSLYGMAENSPLH
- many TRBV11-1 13 ASSLGQGGGNEQF
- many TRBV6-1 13 ATRLEEGNNQPQH
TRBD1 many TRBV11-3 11 ASSLTGTYGYT
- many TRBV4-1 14 ASSRNTGNGAYGYT
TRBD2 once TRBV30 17 AWRPALRLAGVVTGELF
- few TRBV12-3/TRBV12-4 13 ACSFGQSGRNTIY
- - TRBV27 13 VSSRAPGPTETQY
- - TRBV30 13 AWRAGLSLANVLT
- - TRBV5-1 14 ASSLGAAGWNYGYT
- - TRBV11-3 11 ARSLVNTGEKY
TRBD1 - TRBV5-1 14 ASTRTGQGGTGELF
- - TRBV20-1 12 SARSGTSGNTIY
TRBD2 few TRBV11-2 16 ASSPEGGGLAGKETQY
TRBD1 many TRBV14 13 ASSPWTGRTDTQY
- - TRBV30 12 AWSELTGRSPLH
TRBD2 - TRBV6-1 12 ASSASGETDTQY
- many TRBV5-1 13 ASRPTGDRQRGYT
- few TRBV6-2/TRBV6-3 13 DSSSAGRVSTEAF
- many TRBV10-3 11 AISESGGPEAF
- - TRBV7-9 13 ASSNVGVPNYEQY
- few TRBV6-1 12 ASRDLEKRNEQY
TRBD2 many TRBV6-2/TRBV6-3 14 ASSRAGGRALDTQY
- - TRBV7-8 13 ASSLGQGQNTEAF
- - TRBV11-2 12 ASSLGGTYNEQF
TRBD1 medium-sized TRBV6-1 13 ASSELGTGTDTQY
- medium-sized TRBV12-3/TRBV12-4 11 ASSLSWVGEQY
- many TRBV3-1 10 ASSQTYNEQF
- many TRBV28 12 ASSPKGGRRAQY
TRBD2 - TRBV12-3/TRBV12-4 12 ASRLSGGYNEQF
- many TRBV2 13 ASSPTTDRSYGYT